This entry describes one T cell receptor (beta chain). This clone was observed a handful of times. This clone's antigen is unknown. No clone much larger than this one lies a single base away; base qualities are absent. The germline V gene (reference sequence) gives CDR1 as LNHDA and CDR2 as SQIVND. The CDR3 holds 14 amino acids from the cysteine to the phenylalanine. Of the read, only the CDR3 DNA is kept; its 42 bases are in frame from base 1. The V end loses 5 bases and the J end loses 1 base, and a stretch of 11 bases separates them. This entry comes from a study of cytomegalovirus exposure and HLA in healthy donors (dated by TCRdb to about 2017). A note on the overall study: An earlier analysis of more than 550 of the donors reported approximately 260 Gb of sequence data and around 110 million unique TCR beta sequences obtained from around 170 million T cells. The number of donors typed differed by locus, with roughly 629-640 for A, B, C, DRB1 and DQB1, more than 500 for DQA1, 600 to 610 for DPA1, and some 440 for DPB1. HLA typing included class I and class II loci at four-digit resolution. Around 300 gigabases of sequencing data and approximately 93 million unique TCR sequences were included in an early release covering about 600 HLA-typed donors. High-throughput TCR immunosequencing, statistical association of individual TCRs with disease status, and machine learning were combined to predict cytomegalovirus infection status. The aim of the study was to test whether cataloging public T cell receptors could identify signatures of past pathogen exposure. Among roughly 400 genotyped donors of the cohort, an average of 235,054 unique TCR beta nucleotide sequences were sequenced per donor, about a sixth of them non-productive. Donor age, sex, ethnicity and CMV serostatus were collected together with the repertoire data. All discovery cohort repertoires had been generated using a single sequencing platform. A later analysis re-examined previously published TCR beta repertoires from just over 650 donors and added high-resolution HLA genotyping to investigate patterns of TCR occurrence. Using immunosequencing, the study profiled T cell repertoires from 500 to 800 subjects and related those repertoires to cytomegalovirus serostatus. Because of strong linkage in the cohort, five DR-DQ haplotypes were treated as single units for association and clustering. In the later analysis, no new phenotypic data were used to find candidate immune exposures; instead, reliance was placed on TCR beta sequences and their occurrence across donors. In an earlier analysis of a few hundred of the donors, high-throughput TCR beta sequencing was used to judge whether each TCR beta V gene segment behaved as functional or pseudogenic. The genetic ancestry cluster associated with self-reported Caucasian donors included about 84% of the approximately 410 genotyped donors. A later genetic analysis took genome-wide SNP genotypes for about 55% of the roughly 700 donors and used that subset as a discovery cohort. In addition to the first cohort of 666 subjects, a separate validation cohort of about 120 different subjects was used. Overall results and qualifications from the work: The authors suggested that the approach could potentially be extended to other disease states and immunological phenotypes. The classifier was reported to diagnose cytomegalovirus status with high specificity and sensitivity in both the original and validation cohorts. Several of the top co-occurrence clusters appeared to be linked to parvovirus B19, influenza, CMV and Epstein-Barr virus, according to a later analysis. The cohort was sequenced for TCR beta chains only, and without alpha or paired-chain data the features that could be detected were limited. According to a later analysis, TCR association rates differed among HLA loci, with DRB1 alleles showing the most associated TCRs and HLA-C alleles showing the fewest. In an earlier analysis of 500 to 650 of the donors, most TCR beta V segments appeared in productive rearrangements about 90% or about 30% of the time, broadly matching IMGT annotations. The 87-base-pair reads could not distinguish some IMGT-functional V segments, including TRBV6-2 and TRBV6-3, so those segments were excluded. Most TCR sequences were seen in very few donors, while some public TCRs were found in many individuals. In vitro tests confirmed that three of the cytomegalovirus-associated TCR beta chains recognize cytomegalovirus antigens. When HLA alleles, especially DR and DQ, strongly co-occurred, attributing TCR associations to individual alleles was difficult. For the cohort, immune exposure information was limited to CMV serostatus. According to a later genetic analysis, donors in an Asian-associated ancestry cluster had fewer N-insertions in productive TCRs than the approximately 650-donor mean. The study gave a list of 150 to 200 TCR beta chains associated with cytomegalovirus. At a false discovery rate of 0.05, a later analysis linked about 16,000 TCR beta sequences to specific HLA alleles. Correlated functional status among segregating V segments might be attributable to linkage disequilibrium, but an unknown experimental factor could not be ruled out. In a later analysis, most CMV-associated TCR beta chains were found to appear HLA-restricted, with HLA associations seemingly driven largely by CMV exposure. The earlier analysis of nearly 600 of the donors excluded about 16 rarely observed V segments, including chromosome 9 orphons, because counts were too low. The presence/absence analyses assumed that sequencing depth was roughly uniform across donors, and that assumption may not be true. Compared with equally common non-associated chains, HLA-associated TCR beta chains in a later analysis were more clonally expanded and had lower generation probabilities. An association between a missense DCLRE1C variant and V-gene and J-gene trimming of TCR beta chains was found in a later genetic analysis and replicated in an independent cohort. The sequencing pipeline was judged likely to have produced a cluster of highly shared sequence variants as a technical artifact. A further reported finding was that TCR beta sequences accurately predicted the HLA-A and HLA-B alleles for most subjects in the first cohort. HLA typing was unavailable for some donors at each locus, so association tests used only the typed subset.

The cohort was made up of hundreds of healthy bone marrow donors. Cohort members were all nominally healthy when sampled, although unrecorded immune exposures were likely present. The donor tested CMV seropositive, placing the donor among the roughly 300 seropositive members of the cohort. A peripheral blood sample was collected from each donor, and TCR beta sequencing was performed on peripheral blood mononuclear cells. Genomic DNA was extracted from the blood cell samples with the Qiagen DNeasy Blood Extraction Kit. The method was the immunoSEQ multiplex PCR assay. The multiplex PCR relied on a mix of 60 forward primers for TCR Vbeta segments and 13 reverse primers for TCR Jbeta segments. The CDR3 region of rearranged TCR beta genes was amplified from genomic DNA with a multiplex PCR assay. The Illumina HiSeq System was used to sequence the amplified TCR beta libraries as 87-base-pair reads. Under the source paper's analysis protocol: A later analysis counted about 80 million unique TCR beta chains across the approximately 700 repertoires, and about 10 million of these chains were shared by at least two donors. Raw reads were error-corrected and collapsed into unique sequences by a nearest-neighbor algorithm in which closely related sequences were merged to remove PCR and sequencing errors. Alignment of CDR3 sequences to IMGT reference sequences was used to assign V, D and J gene segments. For a sequence to be retained, a match of at least six nucleotides was required to both a V gene segment and a J gene segment. Rearrangements were called productive when the CDR3 lacked stop codons and stayed in frame with V and J; all others were non-productive. Following IMGT convention, CDR3 was defined as the stretch from the second conserved V-encoded cysteine to the conserved J-encoded phenylalanine. The earlier analysis of some 550 of the donors excluded any sequence lacking an unambiguous match to a single V gene segment. An earlier analysis of approximately 590 of the donors classified V segments as functional when productive rearrangements were above 56.7% and as segregating when the standard deviation between donors was above 5%. A statistical classification framework was built for diagnosing cytomegalovirus status from the catalog of TCR beta chain sequences. A later analysis assigned V and J genes by comparing TCR nucleotide sequences with IMGT/GENE-DB human TR gene sequences. A later analysis assigned CDR3 sequences and most-parsimonious VDJ recombination scenarios with the TCRdist pipeline. In a later analysis, every TCR beta chain was defined by the combination of its CDR3 amino acid sequence and its V-gene family, and reads without a unique V-gene family were dropped. In a later analysis, fewer than 650 highly shared, low-generation-probability nucleotide sequences were removed to address suspected cross-contamination and a sequencing artifact. For each public chain, a later analysis derived a clonal expansion index from normalized ranks of inferred template counts within each repertoire. In a later analysis, generation probabilities were computed using a VDJ recombination model fitted to out-of-frame rearrangements, and the results were checked against IGoR. In a later analysis, hypergeometric tests were used to score TCR-TCR, TCR-HLA and TCR-CMV co-occurrence, with a repertoire-size bias correction applied to TCR pairs. False discovery rates were estimated in a later analysis by permuting HLA or CMV assignments 20 times. In a later analysis, co-occurring TCRs were grouped using DBSCAN, and TCRdist sequence similarity was added for clustering within HLA-allele-positive subsets. Repertoires with fewer than 30,000 or more than 120,000 public chains were left out of co-occurrence clustering, as were about five repertoires with anomalous nucleotide sharing. TCRdb carries this immuneACCESS record with in-frame sequences only. Its versions omit some clonotypes, under half of them owing to an unresolved V gene in the studies checked, with the rest unexplained. The DNA was the basis for D and trimming; V, J and clone size are from that table. The sample table lists about 160,000 clones, approximately 84% of them with a count of one. Approximately 6.5% of the sample comes from the top ten.

The sequencing input was PBMCs. The V gene is TRBV19 and the J gene is TRBJ1-1, with no D gene named confidently. This receptor was identified in a male donor in good health and CMV-seropositive. The nucleotides are TGTGCCAGTAGTCGCCGGACTGGGAACACTGAAGCTTTCTTT. It encodes CASSRRTGNTEAFF.